A selection of T cell receptor beta chains follows, all from one sample in a study of radiotherapy plus CTLA-4 blockade in lung cancer. TCRdb's table, derived via immunoSEQ multiplex PCR, lists solely in-frame clones and lacks some. Of 80,000 to 95,000 clones listed, roughly 80% are singletons. The source was peripheral blood, collected from a patient treated with radiotherapy plus ipilimumab. These receptors were taken from a human donor with non-small cell lung cancer that progressed on radiotherapy plus ipilimumab. Both conserved end residues are part of each CDR3. A D gene is named only where the DNA matches it firmly. The size field is filled for only some rows; it gives once, few, many or a size class.

d_call: -
clone_size: -
v_call: TRBV28
j_call: TRBJ2-2
cdr3_nt: TGTGCCAGCAGTAAGGACGGAAACACGAACACCGGGGAGCTGTTTTTT
cdr3_aa: CASSKDGNTNTGELFF

d_call: TRBD1
clone_size: -
v_call: TRBV9
j_call: TRBJ1-5
cdr3_nt: TGTGCCAGCAGCTATGGACAGGGGGTAGGTCAGCCCCAGCATTTT
cdr3_aa: CASSYGQGVGQPQHF

d_call: -
clone_size: -
v_call: TRBV28
j_call: TRBJ2-3
cdr3_nt: TGTGCCAGCAGTGGCAGGGGTGGAAGAACGCAGTATTTT
cdr3_aa: CASSGRGGRTQYF

d_call: -
clone_size: -
v_call: TRBV19
j_call: TRBJ1-5
cdr3_nt: TGTGCCAGTAGTATTTATAAGGGGGGCCAGCCCCAGCATTTT
cdr3_aa: CASSIYKGGQPQHF

d_call: -
clone_size: -
v_call: TRBV28
j_call: TRBJ1-5
cdr3_nt: TGTGCCAGCAGTTTATCTCTCGGGGCCCATCAGCCCCAGCATTTT
cdr3_aa: CASSLSLGAHQPQHF

d_call: TRBD2
clone_size: once
v_call: TRBV5-6
j_call: TRBJ2-1
cdr3_nt: TGTGCCAGCAGCAGCGGGGACAATGAGCAGTTCTTC
cdr3_aa: CASSSGDNEQFF

d_call: -
clone_size: -
v_call: TRBV7-9
j_call: TRBJ1-2
cdr3_nt: TGTGCCAGCAGCTTAGGGTCGGAGAACTATGGCTACACCTTC
cdr3_aa: CASSLGSENYGYTF

d_call: TRBD2
clone_size: -
v_call: TRBV19
j_call: TRBJ2-7
cdr3_nt: TGTGCCAGTAGTCAAACGGGACTAGCTTCCTACGAGCAGTACTTC
cdr3_aa: CASSQTGLASYEQYF

d_call: TRBD1
clone_size: -
v_call: TRBV18
j_call: TRBJ1-2
cdr3_nt: TGTGCCAGCTCACCATCATCCGGGACAGACTATGGCTACACCTTC
cdr3_aa: CASSPSSGTDYGYTF

d_call: -
clone_size: -
v_call: TRBV7-3
j_call: TRBJ2-3
cdr3_nt: TGTGCCAGCAGCCTCGGCGCTACAGATACGCAGTATTTT
cdr3_aa: CASSLGATDTQYF

d_call: -
clone_size: -
v_call: TRBV13
j_call: TRBJ1-1
cdr3_nt: TGTGCCAGCAGCGGTCGGACGGAGAACACTGAAGCTTTCTTT
cdr3_aa: CASSGRTENTEAFF

d_call: -
clone_size: -
v_call: TRBV29-1
j_call: TRBJ2-1
cdr3_nt: TGCAGCGTCGTGGGGCTTCGAGCTGGAAATGAGCAGTTCTTC
cdr3_aa: CSVVGLRAGNEQFF

d_call: TRBD2
clone_size: -
v_call: TRBV19
j_call: TRBJ2-7
cdr3_nt: TGTGCCAGTAGTGGGAGCCTAGCGGGAGCCGAGCAGTACTTC
cdr3_aa: CASSGSLAGAEQYF

d_call: -
clone_size: -
v_call: TRBV28
j_call: TRBJ1-1
cdr3_nt: TGTGCCAGCATTCGTACAGGGTTTGGTGAAGCTTTCTTT
cdr3_aa: CASIRTGFGEAFF

d_call: -
clone_size: -
v_call: TRBV30
j_call: TRBJ2-7
cdr3_nt: TGTGCCTGGAGTGGTATCTTTTTCTACGAGCAGTACTTC
cdr3_aa: CAWSGIFFYEQYF

d_call: TRBD1
clone_size: -
v_call: TRBV28
j_call: TRBJ1-4
cdr3_nt: TGTGCCAGCAGGATTACAGGGGTTGATGAAAAACTGTTTTTT
cdr3_aa: CASRITGVDEKLFF

d_call: -
clone_size: -
v_call: TRBV5-6
j_call: TRBJ2-3
cdr3_nt: TGTGCCAGCAGCCGCGCAGGCACAGATACGCAGTATTTT
cdr3_aa: CASSRAGTDTQYF

d_call: TRBD1
clone_size: -
v_call: TRBV6-5
j_call: TRBJ1-5
cdr3_nt: TGTGCCAGCCTACAGGGGAACAATCAGCCCCAGCATTTT
cdr3_aa: CASLQGNNQPQHF

d_call: TRBD2
clone_size: -
v_call: TRBV2
j_call: TRBJ2-1
cdr3_nt: TGTGCCAGCAGTGAGCGAGCGGGACAGGGACTAGCGGGAGCGGTCAATGAGCAGTTCTTC
cdr3_aa: CASSERAGQGLAGAVNEQFF

d_call: -
clone_size: -
v_call: TRBV27
j_call: TRBJ2-1
cdr3_nt: TGTGCCAGCACCACTGACGGGTCCTACAATGAGCAGTTCTTC
cdr3_aa: CASTTDGSYNEQFF

d_call: -
clone_size: once
v_call: TRBV30
j_call: TRBJ1-6
cdr3_nt: TGTGCCCTGGGTCGGGCAAATTCACCCCTCCACTTT
cdr3_aa: CALGRANSPLHF

d_call: TRBD2
clone_size: once
v_call: TRBV9
j_call: TRBJ2-1
cdr3_nt: TGTGCCAGCAGCGTAGGGCCTAGCGGGAGGACCAATGAGCAGTTCTTC
cdr3_aa: CASSVGPSGRTNEQFF

d_call: -
clone_size: -
v_call: TRBV29-1
j_call: TRBJ2-5
cdr3_nt: TGCAGCGTTGAGGGCAGGGTAAGGGAGACCCAGTACTTC
cdr3_aa: CSVEGRVRETQYF

d_call: -
clone_size: -
v_call: TRBV9
j_call: TRBJ2-1
cdr3_nt: TGTGCCAGCACCGGGGACCCTTTGGATGAGCAGTTCTTC
cdr3_aa: CASTGDPLDEQFF

d_call: TRBD2
clone_size: -
v_call: TRBV28
j_call: TRBJ2-2
cdr3_nt: TGTGCCAGCAAGCCCGCACCCACTAGCGGGAGGATCGGGGAGCTGTTTTTT
cdr3_aa: CASKPAPTSGRIGELFF

d_call: TRBD2
clone_size: once
v_call: TRBV7-3
j_call: TRBJ2-1
cdr3_nt: TGTGCCAGCAGCCCCCGGACTAGCGGGAGTTCGTCTTACAATGAGCAGTTCTTC
cdr3_aa: CASSPRTSGSSSYNEQFF

d_call: TRBD1
clone_size: -
v_call: TRBV27
j_call: TRBJ2-6
cdr3_nt: TGTGCCAGCAGTCACGGACAGGGATCTGGGGCCAACGTCCTGACTTTC
cdr3_aa: CASSHGQGSGANVLTF

d_call: -
clone_size: -
v_call: TRBV7-9
j_call: TRBJ1-2
cdr3_nt: TGTGCCAGCAGCATTGGGGGCCTCTATGGCTACACCTTC
cdr3_aa: CASSIGGLYGYTF

d_call: -
clone_size: -
v_call: TRBV5-1
j_call: TRBJ2-3
cdr3_nt: TGCGCCAGCAGCTTGTCAGGGCCAGATACGCAGTATTTT
cdr3_aa: CASSLSGPDTQYF

d_call: -
clone_size: -
v_call: TRBV28
j_call: TRBJ1-3
cdr3_nt: TGTGCCAGCAGTTTGTTAGGAAACACCATATATTTT
cdr3_aa: CASSLLGNTIYF

d_call: TRBD2
clone_size: few
v_call: TRBV19
j_call: TRBJ2-5
cdr3_nt: TGTGCCAGTAGTAGAACTAGCGGGAGGGGGAGGGAGACCCAGTACTTC
cdr3_aa: CASSRTSGRGRETQYF

d_call: -
clone_size: -
v_call: TRBV4-1
j_call: TRBJ1-3
cdr3_nt: TGCGCCAGCAGCCTTTCAGACCACTCTGGAAACACCATATATTTT
cdr3_aa: CASSLSDHSGNTIYF

d_call: -
clone_size: few
v_call: TRBV4-2
j_call: TRBJ2-2
cdr3_nt: TGTGCCAGCAGCCCACGGGTAGGCACCGGGGAGCTGTTTTTT
cdr3_aa: CASSPRVGTGELFF

d_call: -
clone_size: -
v_call: TRBV2
j_call: TRBJ2-3
cdr3_nt: TGTGCCAGCCTCACGGCTTCAGACACAGATACGCAGTATTTT
cdr3_aa: CASLTASDTDTQYF

d_call: TRBD2
clone_size: -
v_call: TRBV18
j_call: TRBJ2-1
cdr3_nt: TGTGCCAGCTCACTGACTAGCGGGACCTACAATGAGCAGTTCTTC
cdr3_aa: CASSLTSGTYNEQFF

d_call: -
clone_size: -
v_call: TRBV7-9
j_call: TRBJ2-7
cdr3_nt: TGTGCCAGCAGCTTAGTTCAGGCAATGGTCGACGAGCAGTACTTC
cdr3_aa: CASSLVQAMVDEQYF

d_call: -
clone_size: -
v_call: TRBV27
j_call: TRBJ2-7
cdr3_nt: TGTGCCAGCAGTTTAGGGCAGACGCTTACCTTTGGGGAGCAGTACTTC
cdr3_aa: CASSLGQTLTFGEQYF

d_call: TRBD1
clone_size: -
v_call: TRBV9
j_call: TRBJ1-3
cdr3_nt: TGTGCCAGCAGCGTCACCCCGGGACAGGGAATGGCTGGAAACACCATATATTTT
cdr3_aa: CASSVTPGQGMAGNTIYF

d_call: TRBD2
clone_size: -
v_call: TRBV10-3
j_call: TRBJ2-7
cdr3_nt: TGTGCCATCGGTGGGACTAGCGACTACGAGCAGTACTTC
cdr3_aa: CAIGGTSDYEQYF

d_call: -
clone_size: -
v_call: TRBV5-6
j_call: TRBJ1-1
cdr3_nt: TGTGCCAGCAGCTCGGGGTTCACTGAAGCTTTCTTT
cdr3_aa: CASSSGFTEAFF

d_call: -
clone_size: few
v_call: TRBV23-1
j_call: TRBJ1-2
cdr3_nt: TGCGCCAGCAGTCAAACCTTCTATGGCTACACCTTC
cdr3_aa: CASSQTFYGYTF

d_call: -
clone_size: -
v_call: TRBV7-2
j_call: TRBJ1-5
cdr3_nt: TGTGCCAGCAGCTTCGACAGGTACAATCAGCCCCAGCATTTT
cdr3_aa: CASSFDRYNQPQHF

d_call: -
clone_size: -
v_call: TRBV28
j_call: TRBJ1-5
cdr3_nt: TGTGCCAGCAGTCCTCCAAGGGGGGATCAGCCCCAGCATTTT
cdr3_aa: CASSPPRGDQPQHF

d_call: -
clone_size: -
v_call: TRBV28
j_call: TRBJ1-1
cdr3_nt: TGTGCCAGCAGTTTTATAGGGAAAACTGAAGCTTTCTTT
cdr3_aa: CASSFIGKTEAFF

d_call: -
clone_size: -
v_call: TRBV4-2
j_call: TRBJ2-4
cdr3_nt: TGTGCCAGCAGCCAAGAAGGGATGGCTGGGGGAGCCAAAAACATTCAGTACTTC
cdr3_aa: CASSQEGMAGGAKNIQYF

d_call: -
clone_size: few
v_call: TRBV7-6
j_call: TRBJ2-2
cdr3_nt: TGTGCCAGCAGCCCCTACAGGGATGACGGGGAGCTGTTTTTT
cdr3_aa: CASSPYRDDGELFF

d_call: -
clone_size: -
v_call: TRBV5-6
j_call: TRBJ2-7
cdr3_nt: TGTGCCAGCAGCCCGGGAGACGTGACCTACGAGCAGTACTTC
cdr3_aa: CASSPGDVTYEQYF

d_call: -
clone_size: -
v_call: TRBV28
j_call: TRBJ1-2
cdr3_nt: TGTGCCAGCAGGCGATACAGGGAAATAAACTATGGCTACACCTTC
cdr3_aa: CASRRYREINYGYTF

d_call: -
clone_size: -
v_call: TRBV18
j_call: TRBJ2-5
cdr3_nt: TGTGCCAGCTCACCGCCTTCGGGGGCCCGGGAGACCCAGTACTTC
cdr3_aa: CASSPPSGARETQYF

d_call: -
clone_size: -
v_call: TRBV5-6
j_call: TRBJ1-5
cdr3_nt: TGTGCCAGCAGCTTGTATTCAGGGGACAATCAGCCCCAGCATTTT
cdr3_aa: CASSLYSGDNQPQHF

d_call: -
clone_size: few
v_call: TRBV7-9
j_call: TRBJ2-1
cdr3_nt: TGTGCCAGCAGCTTAGTTGGAGGTGGCAATGAGCAGTTCTTC
cdr3_aa: CASSLVGGGNEQFF

d_call: -
clone_size: -
v_call: TRBV6-1
j_call: TRBJ1-4
cdr3_nt: TGTGCCAGCAGTGTCACCCGGGACCTTAATGAAAAACTGTTTTTT
cdr3_aa: CASSVTRDLNEKLFF